Presented here are 7 T cell receptor beta chains from one specimen sequenced in a study of beta chain features in type 1 diabetes. What was sequenced were expressed TCRB transcripts, since all of the isolated RNA had been reverse transcribed. Here immunoSEQ multiplex PCR was the method, and the copy in TCRdb shows in-frame clones only, minus some. Of hundreds of thousands of clones detected, 15% appear once; the ten largest clones hold 0.093%. Input material: naive CD4+ T cells from blood. The receptors were sampled from a young man in good health.

The chain is built from TRBV10-3 and TRBJ2-1, with 11 bases aligning to TRBD2. The CDR3 totals 18 residues. Germline lookup yields CDR1 ENHRY and CDR2 SYGVKD. With V trimmed by 4 bases and J by 4 bases, 12 bases remained unmatched. The CDR3 here is CAISGLAGGTLSYNEQFF. In DNA, the CDR3 is TGTGCCATCAGTGGTCTAGCGGGGGGCACCCTTTCATACAATGAGCAGTTCTTC.

The chain employs TRBV29-1 and TRBJ2-3; D call uncertain. CDR3 length equals 11 residues. Germline lookup yields CDR1 SQVTM and CDR2 ANQGSEA. The V gene lost 4 bases and the J gene lost 3 bases, with 5 bases spanning the gap. The CDR3 spells CSVGQTDTQYF. The CDR3 DNA reads TGCAGCGTTGGTCAGACAGATACGCAGTATTTT.

The table lists this clone with a few counts. This rearrangement joins TRBV7-9 to TRBJ1-1; 7 nucleotides agree with TRBD1. V shed 5 bases and J 10 bases; nucleotides not matched to a gene: 13. CDR3 length equals 14 residues. The germline V gene has CDR1 SEHNR and CDR2 FQNEAQ (reference sequence). CDR3 nucleotide sequence: TGTGCCAGCAGCCATGAAAACAGGGGCGTAGGAGCTTTCTTT. It translates to CASSHENRGVGAFF.

This clone turned up a few times. The V call is TRBV7-7, the J call TRBJ2-7, with D tentatively TRBD2 (5 bases). Between the trimmed V and J ends, which lost 8 bases and 1 base, there was a span of 18 bases. The CDR3 runs to 15 residues. Germline V CDR1 and CDR2: SSHAT, FNYEAQ (reference sequence). The CDR3 sequence is CASAESVQRSYEQYF. CDR3 sequence (DNA): TGTGCCAGCGCCGAGTCAGTCCAGCGGTCCTACGAGCAGTACTTC.

The sample holds a few counts of this clone. V is TRBV29-1 and J is TRBJ1-5, with 10 bases identical to TRBD1. The germline V gene encodes CDR1 SQVTM and CDR2 ANQGSEA. The CDR3 is 13 residues long. CDR3 residues: CSIPGQGSQPQHF. The CDR3 nucleotides read TGCAGTATACCGGGACAGGGGAGTCAGCCCCAGCATTTT. The full variable domain, rest sourced from reference TRBV29-1 and TRBJ1-5, is SAVISQKPSRDICQRGTSLTIQCQVDSQVTMMFWYRQQPGQSLTLIATANQGSEATYESGFVIDKFPISRPNLTFSTLTVSNMSPEDSSIYLCSIPGQGSQPQHFGDGTRLSIL.

This clone occurred a few times. No DNA is shown, since the ends of the CDR3 on it are uncertain; the CDR3 is the one TCRdb lists. V gene TRBV7-2 combines with J gene TRBJ2-3; the tabulated D call, TRBD2, remains unverified against the DNA. Including both end residues, the CDR3 is 18 amino acids long. Germline V gives CDR1 SGHTA, CDR2 FQGNSA. The chain's CDR3 is CASSFRTSGGLAQIRSIF.

This clone was detected only once. The chain has TRBV18 and TRBJ2-7, with D possibly being TRBD1 (7 bases). Trimming shortened V by 4 bases and J by 1 base, and 14 bases separated the two germline ends. The V gene's germline CDR1 is KGHSH and CDR2 LQKENI. This CDR3 region has 15 residues. In DNA, the CDR3 is TGTGCCAGCTCACTCGCGGGACAGCTTTCCTACGAGCAGTACTTC. It specifies CASSLAGQLSYEQYF.